This paragraph reports one T cell receptor (beta chain). What it recognizes is unknown. Trimming pared 1 base from V and 4 bases from J, leaving 11 bases between. CDR3 size: 15 residues. Germline loops: CDR1 KGHSH, CDR2 LQKENI. The data were taken from a study of graft-versus-host responses after intestinal transplantation. Study overall: Among the recipients, all got anti-thymocyte globulin induction and then tacrolimus and steroids for about three years. General observations from the study: Detected in recipient marrow were GvH clones, some of which were first observed in ileum or blood.

Clones were sequenced by immunoSEQ multiplex PCR, and TCRdb holds only the in-frame ones, with some missing. The sample has some 41,000 clones, approximately 95% seen once. V usage is TRBV18 and J usage is TRBJ1-5; a possible D gene is TRBD1 (6 bases). Sample: PBMCs, taken roughly 780 days after intestinal transplantation. The receptor was derived from a human patient who received an intestinal transplant, so some T cells may come from the graft donor. CDR3 in amino acids: CASSPLDGQNQPQHF. The CDR3 DNA reads as TGTGCCAGCTCACCACTGGACGGACAGAATCAGCCCCAGCATTTT.